These 19 T cell receptor beta chains share one sample of origin, sequenced in a study of cytomegalovirus exposure and HLA in healthy donors. PCR was performed using 60 Vbeta and 13 Jbeta primers. The assay was immunoSEQ multiplex PCR, and TCRdb's table has in-frame clones only and misses some. The data contain 170,000 or so clones, more than 80% of them seen just once; the ten biggest clones take up 0.6% to 0.7%. The sample comprised PBMCs. The receptors derive from a boy younger than 18 in good health and CMV-seronegative.

A remark on this clone: The same CDR3 can be traced to other DNA sequences in this sample. This chain links TRBV15 with TRBJ2-7; maybe TRBD2 (5 bases). Trimming took 0 bases from V and 5 from J, leaving 11 bases between them. This CDR3 is 14 amino acids long. The V gene's germline CDR1 is LNHNV and CDR2 YYDKDF (reference sequence). The CDR3 reads CATSREWAGNEQYF. The CDR3, as DNA: TGTGCCACCAGCAGAGAATGGGCGGGTAACGAGCAGTACTTC.

This clone appeared a single time. The rearrangement links TRBV19 to TRBJ2-1, with 11 nucleotides matching TRBD2. CDR3 length equals 19 residues. With 4 bases clipped from V and 0 bases from J, the junction kept 11 bases outside the gene matches. The germline V gene encodes CDR1 LNHDA and CDR2 SQIVND (reference sequence). The CDR3 is CASSKPSGRWVSSYNEQFF. CDR3 in DNA: TGTGCCAGTAGTAAGCCTAGCGGGAGGTGGGTTAGCTCCTACAATGAGCAGTTCTTC. Drawing the rest from reference TRBV19 and TRBJ2-1, the complete variable domain is DGGITQSPKYLFRKEGQNVTLSCEQNLNHDAMYWYRQDPGQGLRLIYYSQIVNDFQKGDIAEGYSVSREKKESFPLTVTSAQKNPTAFYLCASSKPSGRWVSSYNEQFFGPGTRLTVL.

The table lists this clone with a count of one. The chain is built from TRBV29-1 and TRBJ2-1; D may be TRBD1 (8 bases). V dropped 3 bases and J dropped 7 bases, with 16 bases sitting between them. The length of the CDR3 is 14 residues. Germline-derived CDR1 and CDR2 are SQVTM and ANQGSEA. CDR3 in DNA: TGCAGCGTTGACAGGGGGCAGGGGGGGAATGAGCAGTTCTTC. Translated: CSVDRGQGGNEQFF.

The rearrangement joins TRBV11-3 to TRBJ2-5; the D is unclear. The germline V and J ends were trimmed by 5 bases and 1 base, with 11 bases remaining between them. This CDR3 is built from 14 residues. CDR1 is SGHNT and CDR2 is YENEEA in the germline V gene. The DNA for the CDR3 is TGTGCCAGCAGCCTCCCTCTCTTCCAAGAGACCCAGTACTTC. It specifies CASSLPLFQETQYF.

V is TRBV18 and J is TRBJ1-6; D gene ambiguous. The V end lost 2 bases, the J end lost 8 bases, and 19 bases lay between the germline ends. Germline CDR1 is KGHSH and CDR2 is LQKENI. The CDR3 totals 17 residues. CDR3 sequence (DNA): TGTGCCAGCTCACCAGAGATCGCGGGAGATCAAGATTCACCCCTCCACTTT. Translating gives CASSPEIAGDQDSPLHF.

This clone has just one count. V and J are TRBV6-1 and TRBJ1-1; D might be TRBD1 (5 bases). CDR3 length: 14 residues. V lost 3 bases to trimming and J lost 3 bases, with 11 bases between them. The germline gives CDR1 MNHNS, CDR2 SASEGT. CDR3 sequence (DNA): TGTGCCAGCAGTGACGCCTCGGGGGACACTGAAGCTTTCTTT. It translates to CASSDASGDTEAFF.

The chain links TRBV7-6 to TRBJ2-2; 9 nucleotides line up with TRBD2. CDR1 is SGHVS, CDR2 FNYEAQ, per germline. The CDR3 sequence is 14 residues long. J gave up 6 bases and V 10 bases, and 9 bases lay outside the gene matches. The CDR3 region is CAIHGSGGPGELFF. In DNA, the CDR3 is TGTGCCATCCACGGTAGCGGGGGCCCCGGGGAGCTGTTTTTT.

The sample holds a few counts of this clone. The chain combines TRBV4-1 with TRBJ2-5; TRBD2 matches 9 bases. The CDR3 covers 15 residues. Germline CDR1 and CDR2: MGHRA and YSYEKL. Trimming removed 4 bases from V and 5 bases from J; junction bases left unmatched: 8. CDR3 in amino acids: CASSPTSGGRETQYF. The DNA of the CDR3 is TGCGCCAGCAGCCCGACTAGCGGTGGGAGGGAGACCCAGTACTTC.

The chain couples TRBV4-3 to TRBJ1-5; D is unresolved. Deletions cut 1 base from V and 3 bases from J, with 13 bases between. The CDR3 consists of 16 residues. The germline V gene has CDR1 LGHNA and CDR2 YSLEER. Here the CDR3 reads CASSQGGVSSNQPQHF. CDR3 coding DNA: TGCGCCAGCAGCCAAGGCGGGGTTTCGTCCAATCAGCCCCAGCATTTT.

The V call is TRBV11-3, the J call TRBJ2-7; D is perhaps TRBD1 (5 bases). Germline loops: CDR1 SGHNT, CDR2 YENEEA. This CDR3 spans 14 amino acids. The V end lost 5 bases, the J end lost 0 bases, and 11 bases lay between the germline ends. In DNA form, the CDR3 reads TGTGCCAGCAGCCAGGGTTACGGCTCCTACGAGCAGTACTTC. This encodes CASSQGYGSYEQYF.

The chain employs TRBV11-2 and TRBJ1-3; 8 bases fit TRBD1. Germline V gives CDR1 SGHAT, CDR2 FQNNGV. This CDR3 contains 15 residues. The V segment lost 5 bases and the J segment 2 bases; nucleotides outside the gene matches: 5. The CDR3 is CASSPGRGPGNTIYF. The CDR3 coding sequence is TGTGCCAGCAGCCCTGGCAGGGGGCCTGGAAACACCATATATTTT.

V is TRBV11-2 and J is TRBJ2-1; 9 bases agree with TRBD2. After removal of 1 base from V and 9 bases from J, the junction contained 13 bases not matched to a gene. The CDR3 is made up of 17 amino acids. From germline, CDR1 is SGHAT and CDR2 FQNNGV. The CDR3 loop is CASSLGASGTPHLEQFF. Written as DNA, the CDR3 is TGTGCCAGCAGCTTAGGGGCTAGCGGGACCCCCCACCTTGAGCAGTTCTTC.

The V call is TRBV6-1, the J call TRBJ1-5, with 7 bases lining up with TRBD1. J gave up 4 bases and V 10 bases, and 7 bases lay outside the gene matches. CDR1 and CDR2 from the germline V gene are MNHNS and SASEGT. This CDR3 has 13 residues. CDR3 region: CATLGQRNQPQHF. The CDR3 DNA sequence: TGTGCCACCTTGGGACAGCGTAATCAGCCCCAGCATTTT.

V is TRBV7-9 and J is TRBJ1-1, with 8 bases identical to TRBD1. The germline CDR1 and CDR2 sequences are SEHNR and FQNEAQ (reference sequence). The junction had 7 bases not matched to a gene; V was cut back by 6 bases and J by 1 base. The CDR3 extends over 15 amino acids. This chain's CDR3 is CASSSTGTGNTEAFF. The CDR3 bases are TGTGCCAGCAGTTCTACCGGGACAGGGAACACTGAAGCTTTCTTT.

CDR3 DNA sequence: TGTGCCAGCTCACCTGGACTAGCGGGAACCTACGAGCAGTACTTC. It encodes CASSPGLAGTYEQYF. The V and J genes are TRBV18 and TRBJ2-7, with TRBD2 matching 12 bases. Germline CDR1 reads KGHSH; CDR2 reads LQKENI. CDR3 size: 15 residues. With V trimmed by 3 bases and J by 2 bases, 2 bases remained unmatched.

This rearrangement joins TRBV7-9 to TRBJ1-5; D unresolved. Trimming pared 4 bases from V and 4 bases from J, leaving 17 bases between. Germline CDR1 SEHNR, CDR2 FQNEAQ (reference sequence). This CDR3 has 16 amino acids. In DNA, the CDR3 is TGTGCCAGCAGCTCCTCACAGTTCCCCTCAAATCAGCCCCAGCATTTT. This encodes CASSSSQFPSNQPQHF.

The chain combines TRBV15 with TRBJ1-6; no clear D gene. This CDR3 has 19 amino acids. Per the germline V gene, CDR1 is LNHNV and CDR2 is YYDKDF (reference sequence). Trimming cost V 0 bases and J 0 bases, with 15 bases left between them. In nucleotides, the CDR3 is TGTGCCACCAGCAGAGATATTTGGCCGGGTCTCTCCTATAATTCACCCCTCCACTTT. This encodes CATSRDIWPGLSYNSPLHF.

This chain connects TRBV2 to TRBJ2-7; D ambiguous. Germline V gives CDR1 SNHLY, CDR2 FYNNEI. The ends were cut back, 4 bases at V and 0 bases at J, with 4 bases in the middle. This CDR3 has 12 residues. CDR3 sequence (DNA): TGTGCCAGCAGTGTATCCTCCTACGAGCAGTACTTC. The encoded protein is CASSVSSYEQYF.

This chain connects TRBV18 to TRBJ1-4, with 7 bases that match TRBD1. The CDR3 covers 14 residues. CDR1 and CDR2 from the germline V gene are KGHSH and LQKENI. The ends lost 2 bases at V and 8 bases at J; junction bases unmatched: 5. The CDR3 DNA is TGTGCCAGCTCACCAGACAGGGAACACGAAAAACTGTTTTTT. Translated: CASSPDREHEKLFF.